This record covers a single T cell receptor beta chain. Antigen specificity is unknown. These data belong to a study of siplizumab effects on memory and regulatory T cells. Whole-study results and caveats: To unstimulated subsets, only a minor fraction of alloreactive clones could be mapped. In unstimulated cells, naive T cells appeared more diverse than memory T cells and seemed major alloresponse contributors. Confirmation that proliferating Tregs from siplizumab cultures had suppressive function was not obtained.

This CDR3 region has 14 residues. Trimming took off 2 bases at V and 3 bases at J, with 8 bases between the two ends. Germline-derived CDR1 and CDR2 are MNHEY and SMNVEV (reference sequence). It was 80,000 to 100,000 TCR templates that were assayed per sample. Some clones are missing from TCRdb's copy, which holds only in-frame ones; the method was immunoSEQ multiplex PCR. The sample contains approximately 100,000 clones, 91% of which appear only once. Specimen: CD4+ T cells sorted from blood. The rearrangement links TRBV27 to TRBJ1-5, with D unclear. This TCR was sampled from a human donor in good health. Some clones in this sample may be carry-over from other donors' samples. The CDR3 is CASSLEGPNQPQHF. The CDR3 DNA sequence: TGTGCCAGCAGTTTAGAGGGTCCCAATCAGCCCCAGCATTTT.